A single sample gave rise to the 2 T cell receptor beta chains below, sequenced in a study of blood T cell repertoires in COVID-19. TCRdb keeps only in-frame clones here, not all; method: immunoSEQ multiplex PCR. The sample has around 110,000 clones; 80% are singletons. Sequencing was done on a sample of peripheral blood. Every receptor here comes from a man aged 55 to 70 with active or convalescent COVID-19.

The V gene is TRBV20-1, the J gene TRBJ2-3, with D possibly matching TRBD1 (6 bases). V dropped 3 bases and J dropped 4 bases, with 14 bases sitting between them. This CDR3 is built from 14 residues. CDR1 DFQATT and CDR2 SNEGSKA come from the germline V gene (reference sequence). CDR3 nucleotide sequence: TGCAGTGCTAGTTGGGCAGGGGTCGCAGATACGCAGTATTTT. Translated: CSASWAGVADTQYF.

This clone was recorded once. The CDR3 DNA sequence: TGCAGTGCGAGTCGGGGACTAGCGGCGGGAGATGCGACAGATACGCAGTATTTT. This codes for CSASRGLAAGDATDTQYF. The rearrangement uses TRBV20-1 and TRBJ2-3; 11 bases are a match to TRBD2. Germline V gene sequence: CDR1 DFQATT, CDR2 SNEGSKA (reference sequence). J lost 3 bases, V lost 6 bases, and 17 bases had no gene match. The CDR3 extends over 18 amino acids.